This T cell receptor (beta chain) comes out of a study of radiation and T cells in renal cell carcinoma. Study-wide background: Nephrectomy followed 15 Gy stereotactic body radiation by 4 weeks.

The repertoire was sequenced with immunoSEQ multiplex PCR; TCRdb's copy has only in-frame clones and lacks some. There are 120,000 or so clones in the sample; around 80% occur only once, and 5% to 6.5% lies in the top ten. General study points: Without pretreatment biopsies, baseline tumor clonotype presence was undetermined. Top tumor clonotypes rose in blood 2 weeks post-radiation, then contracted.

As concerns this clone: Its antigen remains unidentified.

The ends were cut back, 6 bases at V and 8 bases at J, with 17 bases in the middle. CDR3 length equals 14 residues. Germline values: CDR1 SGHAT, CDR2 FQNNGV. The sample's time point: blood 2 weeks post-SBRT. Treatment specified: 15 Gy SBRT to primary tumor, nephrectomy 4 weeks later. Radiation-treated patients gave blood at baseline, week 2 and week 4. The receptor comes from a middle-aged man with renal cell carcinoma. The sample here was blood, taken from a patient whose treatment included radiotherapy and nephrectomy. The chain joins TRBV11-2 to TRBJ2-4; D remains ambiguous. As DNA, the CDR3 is TGTGCCAGCAGTCTTAATCTCGCGACGGACATTCAGTACTTC. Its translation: CASSLNLATDIQYF.